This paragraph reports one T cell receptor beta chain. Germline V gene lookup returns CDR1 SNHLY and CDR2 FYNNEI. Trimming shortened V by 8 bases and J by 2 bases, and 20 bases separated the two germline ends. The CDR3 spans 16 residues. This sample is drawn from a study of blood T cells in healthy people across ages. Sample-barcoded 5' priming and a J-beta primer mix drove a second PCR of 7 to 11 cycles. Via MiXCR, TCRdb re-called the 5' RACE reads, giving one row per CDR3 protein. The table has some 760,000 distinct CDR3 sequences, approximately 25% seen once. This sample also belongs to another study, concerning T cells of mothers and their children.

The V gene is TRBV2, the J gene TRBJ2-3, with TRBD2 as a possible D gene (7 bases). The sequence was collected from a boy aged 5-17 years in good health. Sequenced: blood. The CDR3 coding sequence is TGTGCCAGCGTCGGCGGGGGCCGAGGGGACACAGATACGCAGTATTTT. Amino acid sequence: CASVGGGRGDTDTQYF. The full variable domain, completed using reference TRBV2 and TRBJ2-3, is EPEVTQTPSHQVTQMGQEVILRCVPISNHLYFYWYRQILGQKVEFLVSFYNNEISEKSEIFDDQFSVERPDGSNFTLKIRSTKLEDSAMYFCASVGGGRGDTDTQYFGPGTRLTVL.